This T cell receptor (beta chain) was identified during a study of OX40 agonist ivuxolimab in advanced cancers. Study conclusions and caveats: Dose levels from 0.1 to 3.0 mg/kg saw CD4+ and CD8+ blood T cells expand clonally by week 6.

Germline assignment: CDR1 MNHEY and CDR2 SVGAGI. The V and J ends lost 6 bases and 6 bases, in that order; junction bases with no gene match: 5. The CDR3 is 13 residues long. This clone was observed a few times. The antigen is not known. Sequenced by immunoSEQ multiplex PCR; TCRdb stores in-frame clones only, minus some. The sample records roughly 18,000 clones, about four fifths being singletons. This chain joins TRBV6-5 and TRBJ1-1; 9 bases align to TRBD1. Sequenced material: CD4+ or CD8+ T cells sorted from blood, taken in a trial of the OX40 agonist ivuxolimab. The TCR was taken from an adult with an advanced solid tumor such as melanoma, head and neck, liver or kidney cancer. The CDR3 DNA is TGTGCCAGCAGCCGGGACAGGGTTTCTGAAGCTTTCTTT. Amino acids: CASSRDRVSEAFF.